Sequencing of this TCR beta chain was carried out in a study of Ad26.COV2.S vaccination and SARS-CoV-2 variants. Libraries were prepared by immunoSEQ multiplex PCR; TCRdb keeps only in-frame clonotypes and omits some of them. The table records 300,000 to 400,000 clones, about 88% of them present only once. Treatment meaning: roughly 19 received Ad26.COV2.S at low or high dose, single or two shots; roughly five received placebo; per-sample allocation not given. Specimen acquisition occurred on day 63 following the initial vaccine or placebo injection. The ends were cut back, 5 bases at V and 6 bases at J, with 13 bases in the middle. This CDR3 spans 14 amino acids. Germline values: CDR1 SGHTA, CDR2 FQGNSA.

The sequencing used peripheral blood, collected in a trial of Ad26.COV2.S vaccine versus placebo. This clonotype originated in a person between 18 and 65 years old who received the Ad26.COV2.S COVID-19 vaccine or a placebo. The chain carries TRBV7-2 and TRBJ2-2; a possible D gene is TRBD2 (5 bases). In DNA, the CDR3 is TGTGCCAGCAGCCTGCCCTTGAGGGCCGGGGAGCTGTTTTTT. Encoded protein: CASSLPLRAGELFF.